This T cell receptor (beta chain) appears in the sequencing data of a study of beta chain features in type 1 diabetes. There are 15 residues in the CDR3. After removal of 3 bases from V and 6 bases from J, the junction contained 7 bases not matched to a gene. Germline V lookup: CDR1 SNHLY, CDR2 FYNNEI. Findings and limits, study-wide: People with Type 1 diabetes carried modestly yet significantly shorter TCRB CDR3s in all four CD4+ subsets. Naive, central memory and Treg TCRB repertoires seemed to resemble each other more closely in patients than they did in healthy donors.

A remark on this clone: Its specificity is not known.

Expressed TCRB transcripts got sequenced, as all isolated RNA was reverse transcribed. The repertoire was sequenced with immunoSEQ multiplex PCR; TCRdb's copy has only in-frame clones and lacks some. This sample has 330,000 or so clones, with roughly 21% found just once. The chain couples TRBV2 to TRBJ2-4, with TRBD2 matching over 8 bases. The clonotype comes from a woman under 30 in good health. The sample taken for sequencing was naive CD4+ T cells from blood. The CDR3 reads CASSDVGGRSNIQYF. In nucleotides, the CDR3 is TGTGCCAGCAGTGACGTTGGCGGGAGGTCAAACATTCAGTACTTC.